This entry concerns a single T cell receptor beta chain. The target antigen is unknown. CDR1 is SGHAT and CDR2 is FQNNGV in the germline V gene. The V gene lost 5 bases and the J gene lost 7 bases, with 21 bases spanning the gap. The CDR3 contains 15 residues. The data stem from a study of OX40 agonist ivuxolimab in advanced cancers. Whole-study results and caveats: Undetermined was the antigen specificity of the expanded peripheral T cells. At 0.1 to 3.0 mg/kg and by week 6, CD4+ and CD8+ T cells in the blood had expanded clonally.

Sequenced by immunoSEQ multiplex PCR; TCRdb stores in-frame clones only, minus some. In the table there are under 45,000 clones, approximately 81% of which are singletons. The source material was CD4+ or CD8+ T cells sorted from blood, sampled in a trial of the OX40 agonist ivuxolimab. This TCR derives from an adult with an advanced solid tumor such as melanoma, head and neck, liver or kidney cancer. This chain uses TRBV11-2 with TRBJ2-7, with D possibly TRBD2 on 6 matching bases. The CDR3 DNA is TGTGCCAGCAGCCTCGATAGCGGTTTCTCCCGGGAGCAGTACTTC. Translating gives CASSLDSGFSREQYF.